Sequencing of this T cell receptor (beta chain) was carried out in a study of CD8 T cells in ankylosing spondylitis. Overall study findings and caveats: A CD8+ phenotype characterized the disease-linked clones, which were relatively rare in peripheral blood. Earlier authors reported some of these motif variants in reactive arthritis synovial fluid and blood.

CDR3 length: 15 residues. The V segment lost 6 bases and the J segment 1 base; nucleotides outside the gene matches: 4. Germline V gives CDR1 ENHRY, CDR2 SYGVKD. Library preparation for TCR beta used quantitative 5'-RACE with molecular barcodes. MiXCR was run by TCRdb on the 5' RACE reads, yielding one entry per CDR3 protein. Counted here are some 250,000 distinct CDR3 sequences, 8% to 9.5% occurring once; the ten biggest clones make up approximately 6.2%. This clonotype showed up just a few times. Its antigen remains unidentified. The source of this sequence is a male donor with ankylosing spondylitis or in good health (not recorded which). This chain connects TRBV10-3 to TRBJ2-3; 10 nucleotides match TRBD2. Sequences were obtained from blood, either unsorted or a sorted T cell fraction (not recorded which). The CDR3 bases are TGTGCCATCAGCTCCGGGACTAGCGGCACAGATACGCAGTATTTT. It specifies CAISSGTSGTDTQYF.